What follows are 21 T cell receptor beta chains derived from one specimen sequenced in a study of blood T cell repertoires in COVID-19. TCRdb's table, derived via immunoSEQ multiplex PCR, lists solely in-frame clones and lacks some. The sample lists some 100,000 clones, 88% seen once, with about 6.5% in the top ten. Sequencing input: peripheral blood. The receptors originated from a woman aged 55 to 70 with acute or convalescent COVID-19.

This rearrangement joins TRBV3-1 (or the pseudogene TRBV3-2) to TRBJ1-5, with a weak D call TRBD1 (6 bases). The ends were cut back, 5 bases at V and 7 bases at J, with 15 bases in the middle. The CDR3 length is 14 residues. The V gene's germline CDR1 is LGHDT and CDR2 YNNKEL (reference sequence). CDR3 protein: CASSRAKGVQPQHF. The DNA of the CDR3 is TGTGCCAGCAGCAGGGCAAAGGGGGTACAGCCCCAGCATTTT.

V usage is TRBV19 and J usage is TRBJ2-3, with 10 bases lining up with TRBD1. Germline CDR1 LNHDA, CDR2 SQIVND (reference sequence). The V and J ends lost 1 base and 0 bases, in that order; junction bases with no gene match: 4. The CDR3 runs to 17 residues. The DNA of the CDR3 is TGTGCCAGTAGTATAGGTGGGACAGGGGCTAGCACAGATACGCAGTATTTT. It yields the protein CASSIGGTGASTDTQYF.

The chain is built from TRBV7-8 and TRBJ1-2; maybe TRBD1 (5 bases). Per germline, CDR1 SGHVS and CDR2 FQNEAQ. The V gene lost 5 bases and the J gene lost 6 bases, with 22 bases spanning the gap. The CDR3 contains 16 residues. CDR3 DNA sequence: TGTGCCAGCAGCCTGATTTTGGCAGGGTTCGCCCATGGCTACACCTTC. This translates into CASSLILAGFAHGYTF.

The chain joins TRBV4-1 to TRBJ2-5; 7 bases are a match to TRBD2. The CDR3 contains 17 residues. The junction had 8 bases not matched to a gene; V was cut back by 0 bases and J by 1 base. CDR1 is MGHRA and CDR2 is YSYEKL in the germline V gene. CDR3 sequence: CASSQDQLASGQETQYF. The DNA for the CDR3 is TGCGCCAGCAGCCAAGATCAGTTGGCTAGCGGCCAAGAGACCCAGTACTTC.

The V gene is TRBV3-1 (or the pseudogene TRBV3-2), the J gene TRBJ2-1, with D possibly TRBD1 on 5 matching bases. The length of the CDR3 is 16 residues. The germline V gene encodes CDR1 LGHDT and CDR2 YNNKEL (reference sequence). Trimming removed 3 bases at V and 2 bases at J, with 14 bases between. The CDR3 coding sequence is TGTGCCAGCAGCCATCAGGGCCTGACCCCCTACAATGAGCAGTTCTTC. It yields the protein CASSHQGLTPYNEQFF.

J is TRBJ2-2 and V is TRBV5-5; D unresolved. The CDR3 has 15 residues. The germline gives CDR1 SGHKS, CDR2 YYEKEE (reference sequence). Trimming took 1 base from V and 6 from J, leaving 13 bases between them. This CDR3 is CASSLQVTLPGELFF. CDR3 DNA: TGTGCCAGCAGCTTGCAGGTGACGTTGCCCGGGGAGCTGTTTTTT.

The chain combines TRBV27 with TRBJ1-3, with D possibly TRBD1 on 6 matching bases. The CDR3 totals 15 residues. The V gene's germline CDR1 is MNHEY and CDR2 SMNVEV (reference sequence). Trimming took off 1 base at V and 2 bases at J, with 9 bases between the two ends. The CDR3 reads CASSLFPGAGNTIYF. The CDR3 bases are TGTGCCAGCAGTTTATTCCCAGGGGCTGGAAACACCATATATTTT.

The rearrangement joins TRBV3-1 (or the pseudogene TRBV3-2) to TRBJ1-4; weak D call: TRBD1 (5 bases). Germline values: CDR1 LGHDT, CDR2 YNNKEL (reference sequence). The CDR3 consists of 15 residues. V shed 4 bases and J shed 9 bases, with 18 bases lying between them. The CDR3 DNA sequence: TGTGCCAGCAGCCGGCAGGCCGGGGGGTGGCAAAAACTGTTTTTT. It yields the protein CASSRQAGGWQKLFF.

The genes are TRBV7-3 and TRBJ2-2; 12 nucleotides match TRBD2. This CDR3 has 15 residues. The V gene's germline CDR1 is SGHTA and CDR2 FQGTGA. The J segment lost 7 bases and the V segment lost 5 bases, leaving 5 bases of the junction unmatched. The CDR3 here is CASSGRLAGDGELFF. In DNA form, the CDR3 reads TGTGCCAGCAGCGGACGACTAGCGGGAGACGGGGAGCTGTTTTTT.

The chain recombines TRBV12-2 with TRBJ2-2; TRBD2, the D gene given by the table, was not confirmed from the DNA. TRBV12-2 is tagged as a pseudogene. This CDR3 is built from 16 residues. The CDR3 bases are TGTGCAAGTCGCTTCGGGCCTAGCGGGAGAACCGGGGAGCTGTTTTTT. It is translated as CASRFGPSGRTGELFF.

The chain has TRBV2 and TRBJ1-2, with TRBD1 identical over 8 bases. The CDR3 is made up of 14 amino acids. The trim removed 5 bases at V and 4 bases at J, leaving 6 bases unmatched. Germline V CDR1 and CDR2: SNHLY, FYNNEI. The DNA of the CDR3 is TGTGCCAGCAGTACGGACAGGGCAATCTATGGCTACACCTTC. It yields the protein CASSTDRAIYGYTF.

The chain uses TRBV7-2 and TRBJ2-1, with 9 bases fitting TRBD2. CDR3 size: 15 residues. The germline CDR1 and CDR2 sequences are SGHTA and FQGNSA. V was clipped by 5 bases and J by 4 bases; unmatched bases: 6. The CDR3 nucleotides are TGTGCCAGCAGCCCGTCAGCGGGAGGTTACAATGAGCAGTTCTTC. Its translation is CASSPSAGGYNEQFF.

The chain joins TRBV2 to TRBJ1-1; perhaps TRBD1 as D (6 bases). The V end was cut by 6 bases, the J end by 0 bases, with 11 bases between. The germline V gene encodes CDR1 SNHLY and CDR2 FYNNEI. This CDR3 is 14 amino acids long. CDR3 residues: CASSETGMNTEAFF. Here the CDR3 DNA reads TGTGCCAGCAGCGAGACAGGCATGAACACTGAAGCTTTCTTT.

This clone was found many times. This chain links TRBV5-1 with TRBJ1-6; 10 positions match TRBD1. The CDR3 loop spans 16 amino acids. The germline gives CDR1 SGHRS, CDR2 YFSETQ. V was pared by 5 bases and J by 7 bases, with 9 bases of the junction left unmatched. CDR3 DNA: TGCGCCAGCAGTCATTCTGGGACAGGGGAGAATTCACCCCTCCACTTT. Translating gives CASSHSGTGENSPLHF. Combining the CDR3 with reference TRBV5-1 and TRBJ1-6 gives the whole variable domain KAGVTQTPRYLIKTRGQQVTLSCSPISGHRSVSWYQQTPGQGLQFLFEYFSETQRNKGNFPGRFSGRQFSNSRSEMNVSTLELGDSALYLCASSHSGTGENSPLHFGNGTRLTVT.

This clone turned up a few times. CDR3 region: CASTLELGGYNEQFF. The CDR3 DNA is TGTGCCAGCACTCTAGAGTTAGGGGGCTACAATGAGCAGTTCTTC. The chain links TRBV6-5 to TRBJ2-1; possibly TRBD1 for D (6 bases). Germline V gene data show CDR1 as MNHEY and CDR2 as SVGAGI. This CDR3 spans 15 amino acids. The V gene lost 7 bases and the J gene lost 3 bases, with 16 bases spanning the gap.

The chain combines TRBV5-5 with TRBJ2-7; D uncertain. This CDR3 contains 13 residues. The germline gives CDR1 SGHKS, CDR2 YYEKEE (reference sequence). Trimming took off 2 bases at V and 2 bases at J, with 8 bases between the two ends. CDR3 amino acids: CASSLSAPYEQYF. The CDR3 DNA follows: TGTGCCAGCAGCTTAAGCGCGCCCTACGAGCAGTACTTC.

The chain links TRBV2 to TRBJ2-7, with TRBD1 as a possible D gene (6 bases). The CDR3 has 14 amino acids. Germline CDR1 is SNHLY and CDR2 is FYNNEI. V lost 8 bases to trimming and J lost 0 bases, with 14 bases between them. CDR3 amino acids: CASSGRGISYEQYV. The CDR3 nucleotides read TGTGCCAGCTCGGGCAGGGGTATCTCCTACGAGCAGTACGTC.

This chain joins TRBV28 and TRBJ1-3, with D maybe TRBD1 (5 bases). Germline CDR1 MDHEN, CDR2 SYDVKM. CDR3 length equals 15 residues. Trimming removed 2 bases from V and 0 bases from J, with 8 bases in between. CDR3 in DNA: TGTGCCAGCAGTTTAGGCGGGGCCTCTGGAAACACCATATATTTT. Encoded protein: CASSLGGASGNTIYF.

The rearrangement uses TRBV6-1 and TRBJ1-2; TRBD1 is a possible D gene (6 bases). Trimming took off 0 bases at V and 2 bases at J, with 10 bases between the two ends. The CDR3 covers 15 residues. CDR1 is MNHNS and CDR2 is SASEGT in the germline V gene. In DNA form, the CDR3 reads TGTGCCAGCAGTGAAGCGACCACAGGGAACTATGGCTACACCTTC. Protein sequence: CASSEATTGNYGYTF.

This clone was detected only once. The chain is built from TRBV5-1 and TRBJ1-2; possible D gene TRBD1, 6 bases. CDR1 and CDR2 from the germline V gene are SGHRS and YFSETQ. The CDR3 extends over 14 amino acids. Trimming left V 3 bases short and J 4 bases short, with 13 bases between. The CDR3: CASSSTGTSYGYTF. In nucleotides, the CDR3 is TGCGCCAGCAGCTCAACCGGGACAAGCTATGGCTACACCTTC.

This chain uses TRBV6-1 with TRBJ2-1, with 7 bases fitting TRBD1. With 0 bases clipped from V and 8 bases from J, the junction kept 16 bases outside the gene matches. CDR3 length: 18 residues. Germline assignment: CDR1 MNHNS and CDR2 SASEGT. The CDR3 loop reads CASSEALKGAATGDEQFF. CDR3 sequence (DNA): TGTGCCAGCAGTGAAGCTTTAAAGGGGGCAGCTACTGGGGATGAGCAGTTCTTC.